This T cell receptor (beta chain) was sequenced in a study of Graves' ophthalmopathy and Graves' hyperthyroidism. Beta-chain TCR CDR3 regions were amplified from RNA transcripts. RT-PCR in the first round used HTBI primers; a second-round multiplex PCR followed. Each CDR3 protein gets one entry after TCRdb re-called the multiplex PCR reads with MiXCR. Of 150,000 or so distinct CDR3 sequences listed, 39% are singletons. In this sample, this clonotype turned up many times. The CDR3 totals 16 residues. The germline V gene encodes CDR1 MNHEY and CDR2 SVGEGT. Trimming stripped 0 bases from V and 3 bases from J, with 14 bases between.

The chain uses TRBV6-2 or TRBV6-3 and TRBJ2-5; D might be TRBD1 or TRBD2, each matching 5 bases. This TCR was recovered from a man younger than 45 with Graves' ophthalmopathy. The sequenced sample was peripheral blood. Written as DNA, the CDR3 is TGTGCCAGCAGTTACTCCATCGGGACGTTAGAAGAGACCCAGTACTTC. Its translation is CASSYSIGTLEETQYF.